The entry that follows covers one T cell receptor beta chain sequence. Its antigen is unidentified. MiXCR, applied by TCRdb to the reads, yields one record per CDR3 protein. Among 700,000 to 950,000 distinct CDR3 sequences listed, approximately 29% were seen once. These data come from a study of T cell repertoires in cytomegalovirus infection. Whole-study findings and limits: The study found HLA-C-restricted CMV-specific TCR beta clonotypes dominating the ex vivo response.

CDR1 is MNHNS and CDR2 is SASEGT in the germline V gene. This CDR3 has 11 residues. V lost 8 bases to trimming and J lost 12 bases; unmatched junction nucleotides: 8. Sequenced here: cultured CD8+ T cells from PBMCs, sampled from culture after CMV antigen stimulation. This chain joins TRBV6-1 and TRBJ2-7; 9 nucleotides match TRBD1. This receptor was identified in a human donor in good health (CMV status not recorded). Some clones in this sample may be carry-over from other donors' samples. The CDR3 DNA follows: TGTGCCAGCGCCGGGACAGGGACGAGGTACTTC. Amino acids: CASAGTGTRYF.